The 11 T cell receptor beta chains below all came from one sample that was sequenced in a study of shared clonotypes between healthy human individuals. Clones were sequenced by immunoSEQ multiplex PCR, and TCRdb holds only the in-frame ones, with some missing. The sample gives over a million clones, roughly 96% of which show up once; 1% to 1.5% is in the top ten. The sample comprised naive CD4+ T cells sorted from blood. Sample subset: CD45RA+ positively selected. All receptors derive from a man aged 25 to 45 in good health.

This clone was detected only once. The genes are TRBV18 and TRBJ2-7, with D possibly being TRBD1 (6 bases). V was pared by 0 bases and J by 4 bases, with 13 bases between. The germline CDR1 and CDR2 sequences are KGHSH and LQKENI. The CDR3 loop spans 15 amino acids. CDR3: CASSPPGAPGYEQYF. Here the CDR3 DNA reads TGTGCCAGCTCACCACCGGGGGCGCCCGGTTACGAGCAGTACTTC. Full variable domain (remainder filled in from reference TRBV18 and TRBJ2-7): NAGVMQNPRHLVRRRGQEARLRCSPMKGHSHVYWYRQLPEEGLKFMVYLQKENIIDESGMPKERFSAEFPKEGPSILRIQQVVRGDSAAYFCASSPPGAPGYEQYFGPGTRLTVT.

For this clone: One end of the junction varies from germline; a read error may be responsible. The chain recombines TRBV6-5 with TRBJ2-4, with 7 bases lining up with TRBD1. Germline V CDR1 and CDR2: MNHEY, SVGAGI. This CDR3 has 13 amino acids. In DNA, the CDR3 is TGTGCCAGCAGTTACCGCAAGGGGGCCTGCCACCCTTTC. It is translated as CASSYRKGACHPF.

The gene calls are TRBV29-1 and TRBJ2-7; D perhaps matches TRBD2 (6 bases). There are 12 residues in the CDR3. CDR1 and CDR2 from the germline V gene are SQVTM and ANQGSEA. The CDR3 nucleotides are TGCCCCGGAGGGCCCCTTTTCTACGAGCAGTACTTC. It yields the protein CPGGPLFYEQYF.

CDR3 sequence (DNA): TGTGCCAGCAGCTTGAATAGGGGTACGGAGACCCAGTACTTC. Translating gives CASSLNRGTETQYF. The genes are TRBV7-9 and TRBJ2-5, with D maybe TRBD1 (5 bases). Per germline, CDR1 SEHNR and CDR2 FQNEAQ (reference sequence). V dropped 3 bases and J dropped 5 bases, with 13 bases sitting between them. The CDR3 consists of 14 residues.

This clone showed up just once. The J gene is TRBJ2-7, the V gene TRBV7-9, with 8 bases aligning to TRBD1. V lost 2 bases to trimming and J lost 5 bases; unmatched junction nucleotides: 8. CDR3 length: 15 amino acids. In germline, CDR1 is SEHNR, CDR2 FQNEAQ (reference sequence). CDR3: CASSLLGQGGDEQYF. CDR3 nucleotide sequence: TGTGCCAGCAGCTTATTAGGACAGGGAGGAGACGAGCAGTACTTC. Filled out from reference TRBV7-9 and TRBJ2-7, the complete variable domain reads DTGVSQNPRHKITKRGQNVTFRCDPISEHNRLYWYRQTLGQGPEFLTYFQNEAQLEKSRLLSDRFSAERPKGSFSTLEIQRTEQGDSAMYLCASSLLGQGGDEQYFGPGTRLTVT.

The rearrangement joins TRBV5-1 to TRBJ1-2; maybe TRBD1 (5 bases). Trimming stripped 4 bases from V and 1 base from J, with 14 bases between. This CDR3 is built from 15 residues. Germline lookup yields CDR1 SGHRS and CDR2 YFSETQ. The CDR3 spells CASSPIDSLNYGYTF. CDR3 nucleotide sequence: TGCGCCAGCAGCCCCATTGACAGCCTTAACTATGGCTACACCTTC.

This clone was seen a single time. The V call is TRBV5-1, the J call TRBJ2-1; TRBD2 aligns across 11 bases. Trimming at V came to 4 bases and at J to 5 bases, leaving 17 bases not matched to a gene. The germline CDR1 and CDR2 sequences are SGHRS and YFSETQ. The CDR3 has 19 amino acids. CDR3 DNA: TGCGCCAGCAGCCCTGGACTACTACCGACTAGCGGGAAAAACAATGAGCAGTTCTTC. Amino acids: CASSPGLLPTSGKNNEQFF.

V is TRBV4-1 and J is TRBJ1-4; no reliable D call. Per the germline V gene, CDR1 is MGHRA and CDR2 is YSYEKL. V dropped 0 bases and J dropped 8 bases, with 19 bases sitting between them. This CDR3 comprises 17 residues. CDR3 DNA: TGCGCCAGCAGCCAAGATAGACCGGGCCACTCTAGAGAAAAACTGTTTTTT. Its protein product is CASSQDRPGHSREKLFF.

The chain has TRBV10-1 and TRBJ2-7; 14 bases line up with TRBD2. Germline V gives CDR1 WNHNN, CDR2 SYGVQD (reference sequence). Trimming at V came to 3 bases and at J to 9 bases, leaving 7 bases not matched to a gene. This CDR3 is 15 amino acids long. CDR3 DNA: TGCGCCAGCAGTGAATTGGGACTAGCGGGAGAATTGCAGTACTTC. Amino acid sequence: CASSELGLAGELQYF.

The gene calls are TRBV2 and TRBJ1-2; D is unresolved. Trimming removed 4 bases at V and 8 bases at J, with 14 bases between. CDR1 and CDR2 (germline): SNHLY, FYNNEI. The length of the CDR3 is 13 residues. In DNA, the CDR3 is TGTGCCAGCAGTGGGACGCCCGAAGGCGGCTACACCTTC. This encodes CASSGTPEGGYTF.

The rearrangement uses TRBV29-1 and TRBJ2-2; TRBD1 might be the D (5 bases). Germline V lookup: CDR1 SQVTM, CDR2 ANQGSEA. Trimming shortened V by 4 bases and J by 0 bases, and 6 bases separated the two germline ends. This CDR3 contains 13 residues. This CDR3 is CSVGQSNTGELFF. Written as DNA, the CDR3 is TGCAGCGTTGGACAGTCGAACACCGGGGAGCTGTTTTTT.